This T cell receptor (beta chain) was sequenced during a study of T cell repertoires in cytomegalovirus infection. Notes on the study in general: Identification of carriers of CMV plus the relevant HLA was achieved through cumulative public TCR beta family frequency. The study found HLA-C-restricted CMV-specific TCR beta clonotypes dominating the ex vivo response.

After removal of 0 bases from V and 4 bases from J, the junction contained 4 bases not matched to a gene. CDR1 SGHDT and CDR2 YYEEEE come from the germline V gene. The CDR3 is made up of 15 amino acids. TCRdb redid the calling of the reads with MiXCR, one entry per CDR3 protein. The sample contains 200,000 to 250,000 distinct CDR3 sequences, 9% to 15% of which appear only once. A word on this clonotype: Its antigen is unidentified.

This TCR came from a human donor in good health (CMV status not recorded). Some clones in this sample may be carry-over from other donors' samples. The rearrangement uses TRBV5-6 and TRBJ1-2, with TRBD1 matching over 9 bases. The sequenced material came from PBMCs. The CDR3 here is CASSLGDRDAYGYTF. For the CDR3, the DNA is TGTGCCAGCAGCTTGGGGGACAGGGACGCCTATGGCTACACCTTC.